A single sample is the source of the 28 T cell receptor beta chains below, sequenced in a study of T cell repertoires in ileal Crohn's disease. The protocol was immunoSEQ multiplex PCR, while the TCRdb copy is restricted to in-frame clones and leaves out a portion. The sample holds about 31,000 clones, about three quarters seen once. The specimen sequenced was ileal tissue. The receptor set was obtained from an adult with Crohn's disease.

The V and J genes are TRBV18 and TRBJ1-4; TRBD1 might be the D (5 bases). Trimming pared 2 bases from V and 1 base from J, leaving 8 bases between. CDR1 and CDR2 (germline): KGHSH, LQKENI. This CDR3 is 15 amino acids long. As DNA, the CDR3 is TGTGCCAGCTCACCAACGGGGGGAACTAATGAAAAACTGTTTTTT. Amino acid sequence: CASSPTGGTNEKLFF.

The chain joins TRBV7-2 to TRBJ2-1; 8 nucleotides line up with TRBD2. Germline V gene data show CDR1 as SGHTA and CDR2 as FQGNSA. The J segment lost 6 bases and the V segment lost 2 bases, leaving 6 bases of the junction unmatched. This CDR3 is 15 amino acids long. The CDR3 sequence is CASSLKASGRNEQFF. CDR3 DNA: TGTGCCAGCAGCTTAAAGGCTAGCGGGCGCAATGAGCAGTTCTTC. Filled out from reference TRBV7-2 and TRBJ2-1, the complete variable domain reads GAGVSQSPSNKVTEKGKDVELRCDPISGHTALYWYRQSLGQGLEFLIYFQGNSAPDKSGLPSDRFSAERTGGSVSTLTIQRTQQEDSAVYLCASSLKASGRNEQFFGPGTRLTVL.

This chain uses TRBV7-6 with TRBJ1-2; possibly TRBD1 for D (6 bases). V dropped 5 bases and J dropped 7 bases, with 20 bases sitting between them. The CDR3 is 15 residues long. Germline CDR1 SGHVS, CDR2 FNYEAQ. CDR3 in DNA: TGTGCCAGCAGCGAAACGTCGGGACAATGGGGTGGCTACACCTTC. Translated: CASSETSGQWGGYTF.

V usage is TRBV7-3 and J usage is TRBJ2-2; 9 nucleotides line up with TRBD2. The length of the CDR3 is 18 residues. The V gene's germline CDR1 is SGHTA and CDR2 FQGTGA. V lost 1 base to trimming and J lost 4 bases; unmatched junction nucleotides: 10. CDR3 in DNA: TGTGCCAGCAGCTTAAGACCTGCTAGCGGGGAGGGCACCGGGGAGCTGTTTTTT. This encodes CASSLRPASGEGTGELFF.

The gene calls are TRBV19 and TRBJ1-1; TRBD1 matches 7 bases. Germline CDR1 is LNHDA and CDR2 is SQIVND (reference sequence). The V and J ends lost 4 bases and 0 bases, in that order; junction bases with no gene match: 5. The CDR3 covers 15 residues. CDR3 coding DNA: TGTGCCAGTAGTACTTCGGGACAGTTGAACACTGAAGCTTTCTTT. Amino acids: CASSTSGQLNTEAFF.

The chain joins TRBV7-2 to TRBJ1-2; 9 bases align to TRBD1. Trimming cost V 5 bases and J 4 bases; bases outside gene matches: 8. From germline, CDR1 is SGHTA and CDR2 FQGNSA. The CDR3 length is 15 residues. CDR3 amino acids: CASSPDRGQVYGYTF. The CDR3 region has the DNA TGTGCCAGCAGCCCGGACAGGGGCCAGGTCTATGGCTACACCTTC.

This chain links TRBV2 with TRBJ2-1, with 13 bases matching TRBD2. The germline V gene encodes CDR1 SNHLY and CDR2 FYNNEI. The CDR3 sequence is 16 residues long. V lost 6 bases, J lost 4 bases, and 6 bases stayed unmatched. CDR3 coding DNA: TGTGCCAGCAGGGAGCAGGGACTAGCGGGGTACAATGAGCAGTTCTTC. Its translation: CASREQGLAGYNEQFF.

The chain uses TRBV5-6 and TRBJ2-7, with D perhaps TRBD1 (6 bases). V was shortened by 1 base and J by 6 bases, with 14 bases between the two germline ends. This CDR3 is built from 14 residues. Per germline, CDR1 SGHDT and CDR2 YYEEEE. The CDR3 nucleotides read TGTGCCAGCAGCTTGAGTGGGACAATTCTCGAGCAGTACTTC. The encoded protein is CASSLSGTILEQYF.

The chain uses TRBV6-4 and TRBJ2-2; D is perhaps TRBD2 (6 bases). V was clipped by 2 bases and J by 6 bases, with 10 bases between them. CDR1 and CDR2 from the germline V gene are MRHNA and SNTAGT. The CDR3 is 14 residues long. The CDR3 nucleotides read TGTGCCAGCAGTGACGTTGGGGGGTCCGGGGAGCTGTTTTTT. Translation gives CASSDVGGSGELFF.

The chain employs TRBV6-4 and TRBJ2-1; TRBD1 matches 8 bases. CDR1 is MRHNA, CDR2 SNTAGT, per germline. This CDR3 contains 15 residues. V shed 4 bases, J shed 5 bases, and the junction held 7 bases outside the gene matches. The CDR3 reads CASSARTGRNNEQFF. The CDR3 nucleotides are TGTGCCAGCAGTGCCCGGACAGGGAGGAACAATGAGCAGTTCTTC.

The chain uses TRBV11-2 and TRBJ2-1, with a possible D match to TRBD2 (5 bases). Germline CDR1 SGHAT, CDR2 FQNNGV. The CDR3 extends over 14 amino acids. With 2 bases removed from V and 7 bases from J, the gap between germline ends came to 12 bases. The CDR3 nucleotides are TGTGCCAGCAGCTTAATCTGGTCGGGGAATGAGCAGTTCTTC. It is translated as CASSLIWSGNEQFF.

The rearrangement links TRBV11-2 to TRBJ2-7; 9 bases align to TRBD1. The germline V gene encodes CDR1 SGHAT and CDR2 FQNNGV. This CDR3 comprises 16 residues. With V trimmed by 6 bases and J by 2 bases, 11 bases remained unmatched. CDR3 sequence reads: CASRGGTGREAYEQYF. Here the CDR3 DNA reads TGTGCCAGCAGGGGGGGGACAGGGAGGGAGGCCTACGAGCAGTACTTC.

The genes are TRBV7-9 and TRBJ1-2; D not certain. From germline, CDR1 is SEHNR and CDR2 FQNEAQ (reference sequence). V shed 3 bases and J shed 4 bases, with 12 bases lying between them. This CDR3 contains 14 residues. The chain's CDR3 is CASSFAGAVYGYTF. The DNA of the CDR3 is TGTGCCAGCAGCTTCGCGGGTGCCGTCTATGGCTACACCTTC.

The chain joins TRBV4-3 to TRBJ1-2; D remains ambiguous. V was trimmed by 1 base and J by 4 bases, leaving 16 bases between them. CDR1 is LGHNA, CDR2 YSLEER, per germline. The CDR3 length is 16 residues. In DNA form, the CDR3 reads TGCGCCAGCAGCCAAGCCACCAGCGCGGGTGGCTATGGCTACACCTTC. It specifies CASSQATSAGGYGYTF.

The V and J genes are TRBV4-2 and TRBJ1-5; possible D gene TRBD1, 5 bases. Trimming stripped 1 base from V and 4 bases from J, with 14 bases between. Germline V gene lookup returns CDR1 LGHNA and CDR2 YNFKEQ. The CDR3 sequence is 16 residues long. The CDR3 loop reads CASSQAVQGANQPQHF. In nucleotides, the CDR3 is TGTGCCAGCAGCCAAGCAGTCCAGGGTGCTAATCAGCCCCAGCATTTT.

The genes are TRBV4-2 and TRBJ1-2; 12 bases match TRBD1. Per germline, CDR1 LGHNA and CDR2 YNFKEQ. With 4 bases clipped from V and 7 bases from J, the junction kept 7 bases outside the gene matches. The CDR3 has 15 amino acids. The CDR3 is CASSPGTGGRGGYTF. For the CDR3, the DNA is TGTGCCAGCAGCCCCGGGACAGGGGGCCGTGGTGGCTACACCTTC.

The chain recombines TRBV11-2 with TRBJ1-6; D gene unclear. The V end lost 2 bases, the J end lost 8 bases, and 7 bases lay between the germline ends. Germline CDR1 is SGHAT and CDR2 is FQNNGV. This CDR3 has 13 residues. CDR3: CASSLWPDSPLHF. Written as DNA, the CDR3 is TGTGCCAGCAGCTTATGGCCCGATTCACCCCTCCACTTT.

This clone has only a few counts. This sequence joins TRBV5-1 and TRBJ2-7, with a tentative D call TRBD1 (6 bases). Germline-derived CDR1 and CDR2 are SGHRS and YFSETQ. V was trimmed by 4 bases and J by 0 bases, leaving 17 bases between them. The CDR3 length is 16 residues. CDR3 residues: CASSPGDTHGSYEQYF. The CDR3, as DNA: TGCGCCAGCAGCCCCGGGGACACCCATGGCTCCTACGAGCAGTACTTC.

J is TRBJ2-3 and V is TRBV9, with 8 positions matching TRBD2. The CDR3 length is 16 residues. V was pared by 3 bases and J by 8 bases, with 14 bases of the junction left unmatched. CDR1 is SGDLS and CDR2 is YYNGEE in the germline V gene. The CDR3 loop reads CASSEEAGASHSTQYF. CDR3 nucleotides: TGTGCCAGCAGCGAGGAAGCGGGAGCCTCACATAGTACGCAGTATTTT.

In its sample, this clone was seen a few times. The chain joins TRBV4-2 to TRBJ1-1; D gene uncertain. CDR1 is LGHNA, CDR2 YNFKEQ, per germline. The CDR3 runs to 12 residues. V was shortened by 0 bases and J by 6 bases, with 5 bases between the two germline ends. CDR3 bases: TGTGCCAGCAGCCAAGATGCGTCTGAAGCTTTCTTT. Translated: CASSQDASEAFF.

V and J are TRBV7-9 and TRBJ1-6; D gene unclear. Germline CDR1 reads SEHNR; CDR2 reads FQNEAQ (reference sequence). Trimming took 1 base from V and 7 from J, leaving 11 bases between them. This CDR3 has 15 residues. The CDR3 loop is CASSLDRVTNSPLHF. The CDR3 bases are TGTGCCAGCAGCTTAGACAGAGTCACGAATTCACCCCTCCACTTT.

This chain links TRBV5-1 with TRBJ1-1; D is perhaps TRBD1 (6 bases). CDR1 and CDR2 (germline): SGHRS, YFSETQ. The CDR3 spans 13 residues. Trimming shortened V by 5 bases and J by 2 bases, and 10 bases separated the two germline ends. The CDR3 bases are TGCGCCAGCAGAGCGGGACAAAACACTGAAGCTTTCTTT. It codes for CASRAGQNTEAFF. The entire variable domain, with the rest obtained from reference TRBV5-1 and TRBJ1-1, is as follows: KAGVTQTPRYLIKTRGQQVTLSCSPISGHRSVSWYQQTPGQGLQFLFEYFSETQRNKGNFPGRFSGRQFSNSRSEMNVSTLELGDSALYLCASRAGQNTEAFFGQGTRLTVV.

The rearrangement uses TRBV7-9 and TRBJ2-5; D gene uncertain. Germline CDR1 reads SEHNR; CDR2 reads FQNEAQ (reference sequence). With 3 bases removed from V and 5 bases from J, the gap between germline ends came to 10 bases. The length of the CDR3 is 13 residues. CDR3 protein: CASSLVTQETQYF. DNA of the CDR3: TGTGCCAGCAGCTTGGTTACACAGGAGACCCAGTACTTC.

In DNA form, the CDR3 reads TGCGCCAGCAGCTCCGTACCTAGTTTGGGGGAGGAGTGGGCAACTAATGAAAAACTGTTTTTT. Protein: CASSSVPSLGEEWATNEKLFF. V is TRBV5-1 and J is TRBJ1-4, with a possible D match to TRBD1 (5 bases). The V end lost 3 bases, the J end lost 0 bases, and 27 bases lay between the germline ends. This CDR3 has 21 amino acids. The germline V gene has CDR1 SGHRS and CDR2 YFSETQ.

The chain employs TRBV5-6 and TRBJ1-4; TRBD1 is a possible D gene (6 bases). The CDR3 sequence is 16 residues long. The V gene's germline CDR1 is SGHDT and CDR2 YYEEEE. The V end lost 4 bases, the J end lost 4 bases, and 17 bases lay between the germline ends. CDR3 sequence (DNA): TGTGCCAGCAGCCGGACCTTGGACAGAGTTAATGAAAAACTGTTTTTT. Translating gives CASSRTLDRVNEKLFF.

The V call is TRBV7-2, the J call TRBJ1-2; D is unresolved. The CDR3 spans 14 residues. Germline V gives CDR1 SGHTA, CDR2 FQGNSA. The V end lost 5 bases, the J end lost 5 bases, and 15 bases lay between the germline ends. In DNA, the CDR3 is TGTGCCAGCAGCCCGGGCCGGGGAGAATATGGCTACACCTTC. Translation gives CASSPGRGEYGYTF.

The rearrangement uses TRBV5-1 and TRBJ2-3; D not resolved. V was shortened by 0 bases and J by 6 bases, with 5 bases between the two germline ends. Germline CDR1 and CDR2: SGHRS and YFSETQ. The CDR3 has 12 amino acids. As DNA, the CDR3 is TGCGCCAGCAGCTTGGTTGCGGATACGCAGTATTTT. Translation gives CASSLVADTQYF.

The V and J genes are TRBV9 and TRBJ2-2; TRBD2 agrees at 8 bases. The CDR3 is 17 residues long. With 4 bases clipped from V and 6 bases from J, the junction kept 14 bases outside the gene matches. From germline, CDR1 is SGDLS and CDR2 YYNGEE. The CDR3 loop reads CASSIALSGGPSGELFF. The CDR3 nucleotides read TGTGCCAGCAGCATAGCTCTATCGGGGGGGCCATCCGGGGAGCTGTTTTTT. The full variable domain, its missing parts supplied by reference TRBV9 and TRBJ2-2, is DSGVTQTPKHLITATGQRVTLRCSPRSGDLSVYWYQQSLDQGLQFLIQYYNGEERAKGNILERFSAQQFPDLHSELNLSSLELGDSALYFCASSIALSGGPSGELFFGEGSRLTVL.